Listed below are T cell receptor beta chains from one sample, sequenced in a study of blood T cell repertoires in COVID-19. The repertoire was sequenced with immunoSEQ multiplex PCR; TCRdb's copy has only in-frame clones and lacks some. Among some 320,000 clones listed, around 87% were seen once. The sequencing sample was made of peripheral blood. Receptors originate from a woman aged 45-65 years who had recovered from COVID-19. Both conserved end residues are trimmed from each CDR3. A D gene is named only where the DNA matches it firmly.

ATSAATGNYGYT,TRBV24-1,TRBJ1-2,TRBD1
ASSLPGQGLSETQY,TRBV28,TRBJ2-5,TRBD1
ASNEPGQGGNEQF,TRBV19,TRBJ2-1,TRBD1
ASSPGQYYGYT,TRBV6-2/TRBV6-3,TRBJ1-2,-
ASRKGGGTQAF,TRBV11-1,TRBJ1-1,-
ASSEPHYNEQF,TRBV6-1,TRBJ2-1,-
ASSSGMTSNQPQH,TRBV11-2,TRBJ1-5,-
ASSPRADEKLF,TRBV11-2,TRBJ1-4,-
ASSRSGNTGELF,TRBV5-4,TRBJ2-2,-
ASSSTANTGELF,TRBV6-4,TRBJ2-2,-
SVRLAGGTYEQY,TRBV29-1,TRBJ2-7,TRBD2
ASRFGTSGPDTGELF,TRBV11-2,TRBJ2-2,TRBD2
ASSLVGRDYEQY,TRBV11-3,TRBJ2-7,-
ATLAGTPVTGELF,TRBV7-2,TRBJ2-2,TRBD2
ASSRPGGRALRAGELF,TRBV6-2/TRBV6-3,TRBJ2-2,TRBD2
ASSQGIAGVGSTDTQY,TRBV4-1,TRBJ2-3,TRBD2
SAPGGNTEAF,TRBV29-1,TRBJ1-1,TRBD1